This T cell receptor (beta chain) was retrieved from a study of T cells in Graves' hyperthyroidism and ophthalmopathy. Study findings and constraints: In blood, most of the thyroid clonotypes expanded above 0.001 were also present.

There were TCR beta CDR3 regions amplified from RNA transcripts. TCR CDR3 regions were first amplified by RT-PCR with HTBI primers. TCRdb independently ran MiXCR on the multiplex PCR reads; one entry per CDR3 protein. Of 550,000 to 600,000 distinct CDR3 sequences listed, 16% are singletons. V was clipped by 5 bases and J by 7 bases, with 19 bases between them. This CDR3 has 16 residues. Looked up from germline, CDR1 is KGHDR and CDR2 is SFDVKD. This clonotype was picked up many times. The antigen is unknown. The chain employs TRBV24-1 and TRBJ2-2; D possibly corresponds to TRBD1 (5 bases). Sequenced material: blood. The receptor was isolated from a woman between 18 and 29 years old with Graves' hyperthyroidism. The CDR3 coding sequence is TGTGCCACCAGTGTCCCAGGTCGGCGAAGGGGCGGGGAGCTGTTTTTT. It yields the protein CATSVPGRRRGGELFF.